These 31 T cell receptor beta chains were all obtained from the same sample, sequenced in a study of human T cells and chemical hapten exposure. TCRdb reanalysed the RACE reads using MiXCR and keeps one entry per CDR3 protein. The table includes almost 35,000 distinct CDR3 sequences, around a tenth detected once. Time point specified: pre-sensitization, week 0. The treatment denotes: therapeutic diphenylcyclopropenone sensitization with weekly scalp DPC. It was from unfractionated whole blood that total RNA was extracted. This material consisted of whole blood, taken in connection with sensitization to the hapten diphenylcyclopropenone (DPC). All receptors derive from a man between 45 and 60 years old with alopecia areata. Some clones in this sample may be carry-over from other donors' samples.

This clonotype was seen a few times. V usage is TRBV7-2 and J usage is TRBJ2-1; 7 nucleotides line up with TRBD1. The CDR3 totals 14 residues. Per germline, CDR1 SGHTA and CDR2 FQGNSA. V was pared by 5 bases and J by 5 bases, with 6 bases of the junction left unmatched. Here the CDR3 reads CASSLRGQNNEQFF. The CDR3 DNA reads TGTGCCAGCAGCCTCAGGGGACAGAACAATGAGCAGTTCTTC.

V is TRBV9 and J is TRBJ2-2; unclear D gene. The length of the CDR3 is 13 residues. The V and J ends lost 7 bases and 2 bases respectively, with 9 bases between them. Germline V gene sequence: CDR1 SGDLS, CDR2 YYNGEE. The CDR3 DNA is TGTGCCAGCCGGAGCTTCAACACCGGGGAGCTGTTTTTT. Its protein product is CASRSFNTGELFF.

The V gene is TRBV29-1, the J gene TRBJ2-4, with TRBD2 matching 7 bases. J gave up 4 bases and V 7 bases, and 13 bases lay outside the gene matches. Germline V gene data show CDR1 as SQVTM and CDR2 as ANQGSEA. The length of the CDR3 is 15 residues. Written as DNA, the CDR3 is TGCAGCGCCGGGGAGCCCAGCGGGGCAAAAAACATTCAGTACTTC. Encoded protein: CSAGEPSGAKNIQYF. Based on the CDR3 plus reference TRBV29-1 and TRBJ2-4, the full variable domain is SAVISQKPSRDICQRGTSLTIQCQVDSQVTMMFWYRQQPGQSLTLIATANQGSEATYESGFVIDKFPISRPNLTFSTLTVSNMSPEDSSIYLCSAGEPSGAKNIQYFGAGTRLSVL.

This clonotype was seen many times. The V gene is TRBV20-1, the J gene TRBJ2-3; D possibly corresponds to TRBD1 (6 bases). Trimming removed 6 bases from V and 4 bases from J, with 11 bases in between. The V gene's germline CDR1 is DFQATT and CDR2 SNEGSKA (reference sequence). This CDR3 contains 12 residues. CDR3 region: CSADPGADTQYF. CDR3 bases: TGCAGTGCGGACCCAGGGGCAGATACGCAGTATTTT.

This clonotype was seen repeatedly, ten times or more. The gene calls are TRBV10-2 and TRBJ1-2; D gene unclear. The germline V and J ends were trimmed by 0 bases and 1 base, with 6 bases remaining between them. The germline CDR1 and CDR2 sequences are WSHSY and SAAADI. This CDR3 has 14 amino acids. CDR3 sequence: CASSESGVNYGYTF. In nucleotides, the CDR3 is TGCGCCAGCAGTGAGTCGGGTGTTAACTATGGCTACACCTTC.

A few counts support this clonotype. This chain uses TRBV10-1 with TRBJ2-5; 10 bases fit TRBD2. CDR3 length: 18 residues. J was trimmed by 2 bases and V by 0 bases; bases with no gene match: 9. Germline CDR1 and CDR2: WNHNN and SYGVQD (reference sequence). The CDR3 protein is CASSESNLAGVGQETQYF. DNA for the CDR3: TGCGCCAGCAGTGAGTCGAATCTAGCGGGAGTCGGGCAAGAGACCCAGTACTTC.

This clonotype has a single count. This sequence joins TRBV6-2 or TRBV6-3 and TRBJ2-5; TRBD2 matches 11 bases. V lost 5 bases and J lost 5; bases outside the gene matches: 7. Germline V lookup: CDR1 MNHEY, CDR2 SVGEGT. The CDR3 runs 15 residues. The chain's CDR3 is CASSPPTSGGETQYF. The CDR3 bases are TGTGCCAGCAGTCCACCAACTAGCGGGGGCGAGACCCAGTACTTC.

The CDR3 region is CASSFGTVGYGYTF. CDR3 DNA sequence: TGTGCCAGCAGCTTTGGGACAGTGGGCTATGGCTACACCTTC. The chain joins TRBV7-2 to TRBJ1-2, with 7 bases matching TRBD1. Losses at the gene ends were 3 bases for V and 4 bases for J; bases not matched to a gene: 5. Germline V lookup: CDR1 SGHTA, CDR2 FQGNSA. The CDR3 has 14 residues.

This clonotype was observed at least ten times. Lacking the conserved final phenylalanine or tryptophan, this CDR3 likely reflects a read error. Because the CDR3's place on the DNA is in doubt, the DNA is left out and the CDR3 is given as listed by TCRdb. The V and J genes are TRBV7-9 and TRBJ2-1; no check of the table's D call, TRBD2, against the DNA was made. Germline CDR1 SEHNR, CDR2 FQNEAQ (reference sequence). The CDR3 contains 13 residues when both ends are counted. CDR3 sequence: CASSLEPSSSLVV.

This clonotype was picked up many times. This chain connects TRBV6-2 or TRBV6-3 to TRBJ2-7; D not resolved. Trimming removed 2 bases at V and 5 bases at J, with 10 bases between. This CDR3 has 13 amino acids. CDR1 MNHEY and CDR2 SVGEGT come from the germline V gene. Here the CDR3 reads CASSYRTGNEQYF. DNA of the CDR3: TGTGCCAGCAGTTACCGGACCGGAAACGAGCAGTACTTC.

This clonotype has a count of ten or more. This sequence joins TRBV27 and TRBJ1-1; TRBD1 matches at 9 bases. CDR3 length: 14 amino acids. After removal of 7 bases from V and 6 bases from J, the junction contained 9 bases not matched to a gene. Germline V lookup: CDR1 MNHEY, CDR2 SMNVEV (reference sequence). The CDR3 sequence is CASKTLDRGPEAFF. The CDR3 nucleotides read TGTGCCAGCAAAACGTTGGACAGGGGACCTGAAGCTTTCTTT.

This clonotype appeared once. This chain uses TRBV28 with TRBJ2-3; TRBD2 agrees at 8 bases. This CDR3 region has 13 residues. Germline CDR1 MDHEN, CDR2 SYDVKM. J lost 0 bases, V lost 10 bases, and 3 bases had no gene match. DNA of the CDR3: TGTGCCACCCGGGAGGGGAGCACAGATACGCAGTATTTT. This translates into CATREGSTDTQYF.

This clonotype was picked up many times. The V and J genes are TRBV20-1 and TRBJ2-1; possibly TRBD2 for D (5 bases). Germline V gene sequence: CDR1 DFQATT, CDR2 SNEGSKA (reference sequence). V lost 6 bases to trimming and J lost 4 bases, with 16 bases between them. CDR3 length: 14 amino acids. In nucleotides, the CDR3 is TGCAGTGCCGAACTTGAGGGTAGATACAATGAGCAGTTCTTC. This encodes CSAELEGRYNEQFF.

In this sample, this clonotype turned up many times. V gene TRBV6-6 combines with J gene TRBJ1-5; the match to TRBD1 covers 9 bases. The CDR3 runs to 13 residues. From germline, CDR1 is MNHNY and CDR2 SVGAGI (reference sequence). With 6 bases clipped from V and 8 bases from J, the junction kept 5 bases outside the gene matches. CDR3 DNA sequence: TGTGCCAGCAGACAACAGGGGGCAGAGCCCCAGCATTTT. This codes for CASRQQGAEPQHF.

The genes are TRBV6-1 and TRBJ2-1; D unclear. The ends were cut back, 2 bases at V and 7 bases at J, with 15 bases in the middle. CDR3 size: 15 residues. Germline V gene data show CDR1 as MNHNS and CDR2 as SASEGT. CDR3 sequence: CASSEILVRSNEQFF. The CDR3 bases are TGTGCCAGCAGTGAAATCCTTGTGAGGAGTAATGAGCAGTTCTTC.

This clonotype was counted at least ten times. This rearrangement joins TRBV18 to TRBJ2-1, with D possibly matching TRBD1 (6 bases). V gave up 2 bases and J gave up 5 bases, with 10 bases separating them. CDR1 is KGHSH, CDR2 LQKENI, per germline. This CDR3 contains 14 residues. CDR3 region: CASSPTGLDNEQFF. The CDR3 coding sequence is TGTGCCAGCTCACCAACAGGGTTGGACAATGAGCAGTTCTTC.

This clonotype appeared many times. This chain links TRBV20-1 with TRBJ2-7; D is unresolved. The V gene's germline CDR1 is DFQATT and CDR2 SNEGSKA (reference sequence). There are 14 residues in the CDR3. The CDR3 loop reads CSGWAALGLGEQYF. The CDR3 bases are TGCAGCGGGTGGGCGGCCCTGGGATTGGGAGAGCAGTACTTC.

This clonotype was seen more than once but under ten times. The chain recombines TRBV28 with TRBJ1-5; D is possibly TRBD1 (6 bases). The CDR3 contains 15 residues. The V gene lost 5 bases and the J gene lost 9 bases, with 20 bases spanning the gap. Germline V gene sequence: CDR1 MDHEN, CDR2 SYDVKM. CDR3 sequence: CASSPRRTVKAPQHF. In DNA form, the CDR3 reads TGTGCCAGCAGTCCCCGTAGGACAGTCAAGGCGCCCCAGCATTTT.

This clonotype showed up many times. The V and J genes are TRBV7-6 and TRBJ2-1; D unclear. In germline, CDR1 is SGHVS, CDR2 FNYEAQ. V was trimmed by 5 bases and J by 0 bases, leaving 14 bases between them. This CDR3 comprises 16 residues. The CDR3 nucleotides read TGTGCCAGCAGCCCCCAACCCGCCGGCTCCTACAATGAGCAGTTCTTC. The encoded protein is CASSPQPAGSYNEQFF.

The rearrangement links TRBV5-1 to TRBJ2-7, with 7 positions matching TRBD2. The germline gives CDR1 SGHRS, CDR2 YFSETQ. V shed 0 bases and J 3 bases; nucleotides not matched to a gene: 6. This CDR3 is built from 15 residues. CDR3 protein: CASSLAGTNLYEQYF. CDR3 in DNA: TGCGCCAGCAGCTTGGCCGGGACTAATCTCTACGAGCAGTACTTC.

This clonotype was picked up many times. The chain combines TRBV10-2 with TRBJ1-5, with 10 bases lining up with TRBD1. Germline CDR1 WSHSY, CDR2 SAAADI. This CDR3 is built from 15 residues. J was trimmed by 3 bases and V by 6 bases; bases with no gene match: 5. CDR3 in amino acids: CASRSGQGVNQPQHF. The CDR3 nucleotides read TGCGCCAGCAGATCAGGACAGGGGGTCAATCAGCCCCAGCATTTT.

This clonotype has ten or more counts. The rearrangement uses TRBV4-1 and TRBJ2-1; TRBD2 matches at 11 bases. Per the germline V gene, CDR1 is MGHRA and CDR2 is YSYEKL. V dropped 4 bases and J dropped 8; count of bases not matched to a gene: 19. The CDR3 length is 19 residues. DNA for the CDR3: TGCGCCAGCAGCCCAGCTGGGCTAGCGGGAGGCCCCCTACAATATGAGCAGTTCTTC. Amino acid sequence: CASSPAGLAGGPLQYEQFF.

The table lists this clonotype with many counts. The CDR3 sequence: CASRRGRASGTDNEQFF. The CDR3 DNA sequence: TGTGCCAGCAGGCGAGGAAGGGCTAGCGGAACCGACAATGAGCAGTTCTTC. The rearrangement uses TRBV6-6 and TRBJ2-1; 7 bases match TRBD2. The V and J ends lost 6 bases and 5 bases, in that order; junction bases with no gene match: 16. The CDR3 is 17 amino acids. CDR1 is MNHNY, CDR2 SVGAGI, per germline (reference sequence).

This clonotype was found many times. The J gene is TRBJ2-3, the V gene TRBV9; 13 nucleotides line up with TRBD2. Looked up from germline, CDR1 is SGDLS and CDR2 is YYNGEE. The CDR3 covers 15 residues. With V trimmed by 4 bases and J by 5 bases, 4 bases remained unmatched. The CDR3: CASSLTSGRGDTQYF. CDR3 DNA sequence: TGTGCCAGCAGCCTCACTAGCGGGAGGGGAGATACGCAGTATTTT.

This clonotype came up many times. CDR3 amino acids: CASGTVGSEQYF. The CDR3 DNA sequence: TGTGCCAGCGGGACAGTAGGGTCCGAGCAGTACTTC. The V gene is TRBV28, the J gene TRBJ2-7; 7 nucleotides match TRBD1. Trimming at V came to 8 bases and at J to 6 bases, leaving 7 bases not matched to a gene. The V gene's germline CDR1 is MDHEN and CDR2 SYDVKM. The CDR3 covers 12 residues.

This clonotype was counted many times. The V and J genes are TRBV9 and TRBJ2-5, with D possibly being TRBD1 or TRBD2 (5 bases each). This CDR3 region has 15 residues. CDR1 is SGDLS and CDR2 is YYNGEE in the germline V gene. V was clipped by 3 bases and J by 2 bases, with 14 bases between them. CDR3 DNA sequence: TGTGCCAGCAGCGGAGTGGGGACCTTTCAAGAGACCCAGTACTTC. This gives the protein CASSGVGTFQETQYF.

This clonotype was detected ten times or more. The V and J genes are TRBV29-1 and TRBJ2-3; 10 bases map to TRBD1. In germline, CDR1 is SQVTM, CDR2 ANQGSEA. The CDR3 runs to 14 residues. V was pared by 4 bases and J by 5 bases, with 6 bases of the junction left unmatched. CDR3 amino acids: CSVGDRGRVDTQYF. As DNA, the CDR3 is TGCAGCGTTGGGGACAGGGGACGGGTAGATACGCAGTATTTT.

This clonotype turned up a few times. V usage is TRBV7-3 and J usage is TRBJ2-3; no reliable D call. CDR1 is SGHTA, CDR2 FQGTGA, per germline. The CDR3 is 13 amino acids. Trimming stripped 3 bases from V and 2 bases from J, with 6 bases between. CDR3: CASSFSFTDTQYF. The CDR3 DNA follows: TGTGCCAGCAGCTTCTCCTTCACAGATACGCAGTATTTT.

This clonotype was observed at least ten times. CDR3 amino acids: CASGLGTGREKLFF. The DNA of the CDR3 is TGTGCTAGTGGTTTGGGAACAGGAAGGGAAAAACTGTTTTTT. This chain connects TRBV12-5 to TRBJ1-4; D may be TRBD1 (5 bases). Per the germline V gene, CDR1 is LGHNT and CDR2 is FRNRAP. Trimming pared 1 base from V and 8 bases from J, leaving 11 bases between. This CDR3 is built from 14 residues.

The rearrangement links TRBV29-1 to TRBJ2-7, with unresolved D. Trimming removed 6 bases from V and 0 bases from J, with 18 bases in between. CDR1 and CDR2 from the germline V gene are SQVTM and ANQGSEA. The CDR3 contains 15 residues. The CDR3: CSVSFVGLNSYEQYF. The CDR3, as DNA: TGCAGCGTGTCATTTGTCGGATTAAACTCCTACGAGCAGTACTTC.

Many counts were recorded for this clonotype. V gene TRBV29-1 combines with J gene TRBJ2-5; D remains ambiguous. This CDR3 has 12 residues. The V and J ends lost 3 bases and 0 bases respectively, with 5 bases between them. Looked up from germline, CDR1 is SQVTM and CDR2 is ANQGSEA. DNA for the CDR3: TGCAGCGTTGAGGCAGACCAAGAGACCCAGTACTTC. It translates to CSVEADQETQYF.